The 6 T cell receptor beta chains in this list originate from one sample, sequenced in a study of T cell responses to AZD1222 COVID-19 vaccine. The assay was immunoSEQ multiplex PCR, and TCRdb's table has in-frame clones only and misses some. The repertoire holds more than 75,000 clones, with about nine tenths as singletons. This material consisted of peripheral blood, taken 28 days after the second AZD1222 dose. The origin of the receptors is an adult who received the AZD1222 COVID-19 vaccine.

The CDR3 sequence: CASKTGGTEAFF. CDR3 sequence (DNA): TGTGCCAGTAAAACAGGGGGCACTGAAGCTTTCTTT. The gene calls are TRBV19 and TRBJ1-1; 8 bases line up with TRBD1. Germline V CDR1 and CDR2: LNHDA, SQIVND (reference sequence). Losses at the gene ends were 7 bases for V and 4 bases for J; bases not matched to a gene: 2. CDR3 length: 12 amino acids.

V gene TRBV6-4 combines with J gene TRBJ2-1; 13 bases agree with TRBD2. The V gene end was trimmed by 5 bases and the J gene end by 0 bases; junction bases not matched to a gene: 13. CDR1 MRHNA and CDR2 SNTAGT come from the germline V gene. The CDR3 has 20 amino acids. This CDR3 reads CASSPFIGTSGTGSYNEQFF. CDR3 nucleotide sequence: TGTGCCAGCAGTCCCTTTATTGGGACTAGCGGGACTGGCTCCTACAATGAGCAGTTCTTC.

This sequence joins TRBV6-5 and TRBJ2-1, with 7 bases that match TRBD1. The CDR3 consists of 14 residues. Germline CDR1 MNHEY, CDR2 SVGAGI. V lost 5 bases, J lost 1 base, and 2 bases stayed unmatched. The CDR3 region is CASSRGQSYNEQFF. CDR3 sequence (DNA): TGTGCCAGCAGTCGGGGACAGTCCTACAATGAGCAGTTCTTC.

V usage is TRBV3-1 (or the pseudogene TRBV3-2) and J usage is TRBJ1-2; 7 positions match TRBD1. Germline V gene data show CDR1 as LGHDT and CDR2 as YNNKEL (reference sequence). The J segment lost 4 bases and the V segment lost 2 bases, leaving 10 bases of the junction unmatched. This CDR3 comprises 16 residues. The CDR3: CASSQIDRVGTYGYTF. CDR3 nucleotide sequence: TGTGCCAGCAGCCAAATAGACAGGGTGGGGACCTATGGCTACACCTTC.

J is TRBJ2-1 and V is TRBV7-2; 7 bases are shared with TRBD2. CDR3 length: 15 amino acids. Germline lookup yields CDR1 SGHTA and CDR2 FQGNSA. The V and J ends lost 1 base and 16 bases, in that order; junction bases with no gene match: 16. The CDR3 loop is CASSLDWTSFNFVFF. CDR3 DNA sequence: TGTGCCAGCAGCTTAGACTGGACTAGTTTCAATTTCGTATTCTTC.

This chain links TRBV19 with TRBJ1-1; tentative D call: TRBD1 (5 bases). Germline loops: CDR1 LNHDA, CDR2 SQIVND (reference sequence). The V end lost 7 bases, the J end lost 2 bases, and 23 bases lay between the germline ends. CDR3 length: 17 residues. CDR3 nucleotide sequence: TGTGCCAGTAAGCCTTACCTGGCAGGGTACGGAAACACTGAAGCTTTCTTT. Its protein is CASKPYLAGYGNTEAFF. The full variable domain, with the rest looked up from reference TRBV19 and TRBJ1-1, is DGGITQSPKYLFRKEGQNVTLSCEQNLNHDAMYWYRQDPGQGLRLIYYSQIVNDFQKGDIAEGYSVSREKKESFPLTVTSAQKNPTAFYLCASKPYLAGYGNTEAFFGQGTRLTVV.